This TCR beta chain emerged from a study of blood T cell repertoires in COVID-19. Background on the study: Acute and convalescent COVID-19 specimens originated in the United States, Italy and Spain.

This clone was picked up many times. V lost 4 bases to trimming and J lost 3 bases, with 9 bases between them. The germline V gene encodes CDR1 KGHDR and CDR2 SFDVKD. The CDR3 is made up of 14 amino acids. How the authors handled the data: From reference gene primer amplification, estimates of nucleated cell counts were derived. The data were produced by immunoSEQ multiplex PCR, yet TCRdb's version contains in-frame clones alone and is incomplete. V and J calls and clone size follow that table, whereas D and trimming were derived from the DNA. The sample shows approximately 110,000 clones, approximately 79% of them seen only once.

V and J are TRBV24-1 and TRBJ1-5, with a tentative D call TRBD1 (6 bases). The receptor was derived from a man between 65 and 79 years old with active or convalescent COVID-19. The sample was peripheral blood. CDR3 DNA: TGTGCCACCAGTGAACAGGGAATCAATCAGCCCCAGCATTTT. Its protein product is CATSEQGINQPQHF.